This T cell receptor (beta chain) was documented in a study of blood T cell repertoires in COVID-19. About the study: Sources were T cells, B-cell-depleted T cells, or PBMCs; the material itself was cDNA or gDNA.

Per the original methods: Reference gene primers were amplified, and this amplification served to estimate nucleated cell counts. Produced via immunoSEQ multiplex PCR; TCRdb's table is partial and in-frame only. V and J calls and clone size are copied from that table; D and trimming were computed from the DNA. Of 140,000 or so clones detected, around 83% appear once; the ten largest clones hold 8% to 9%. The sequenced sample was peripheral blood. This clonotype was sampled from a young man with COVID-19, enrolled during active disease.

The CDR3 here is CASSISANLNTEAFF. The CDR3 DNA is TGTGCCAGTAGTATATCAGCGAACCTGAACACTGAAGCTTTCTTT. The V call is TRBV19, the J call TRBJ1-1, with D unresolved. Germline lookup yields CDR1 LNHDA and CDR2 SQIVND (reference sequence). Trimming stripped 2 bases from V and 0 bases from J, with 10 bases between. This CDR3 has 15 residues.